The text below deals with one TCR beta chain. Measured with immunoSEQ multiplex PCR; TCRdb has only the in-frame clones, and not every one. Of about 230,000 clones listed, 75% to 85% are singletons. These data belong to a study of blood T cell repertoires in COVID-19. Whole-study context: The United States, Italy and Spain supplied acute and convalescent COVID-19 samples. Nucleic acid was either cDNA or gDNA, and it came from T cells, B-cell-depleted T cells, or PBMCs.

CDR3 size: 16 residues. Trimming cost V 2 bases and J 3 bases, with 17 bases left between them. The germline V gene encodes CDR1 MNHEY and CDR2 SMNVEV (reference sequence). A Seattle source enrolled patients during active infection and followed them longitudinally. The receptor comes from a man aged 45 to 65 with COVID-19, enrolled during active disease. The sample was peripheral blood. The chain joins TRBV27 to TRBJ2-7, with D tentatively TRBD1 (6 bases). The CDR3 spells CASSLKSGTPNYEQYF. CDR3 in DNA: TGTGCCAGCAGTTTAAAGTCGGGGACACCAAACTACGAGCAGTACTTC.